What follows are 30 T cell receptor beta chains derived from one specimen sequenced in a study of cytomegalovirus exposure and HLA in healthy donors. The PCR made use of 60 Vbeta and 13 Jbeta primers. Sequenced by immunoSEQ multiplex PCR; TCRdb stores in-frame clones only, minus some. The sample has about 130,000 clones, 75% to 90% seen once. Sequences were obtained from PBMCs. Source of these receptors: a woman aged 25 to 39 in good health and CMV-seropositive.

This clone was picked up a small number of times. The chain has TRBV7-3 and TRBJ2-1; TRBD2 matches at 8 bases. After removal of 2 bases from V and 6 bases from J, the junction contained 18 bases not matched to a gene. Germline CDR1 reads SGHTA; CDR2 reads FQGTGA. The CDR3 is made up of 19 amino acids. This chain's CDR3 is CASSLLWFSGTHLSNEQFF. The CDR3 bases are TGTGCCAGCAGCTTATTATGGTTTAGCGGGACTCATCTATCCAATGAGCAGTTCTTC.

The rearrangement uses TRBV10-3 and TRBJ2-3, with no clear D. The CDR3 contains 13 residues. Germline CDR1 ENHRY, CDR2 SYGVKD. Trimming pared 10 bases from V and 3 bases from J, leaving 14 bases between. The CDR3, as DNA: TGTGCCACCCTCGAGAGCCCGACAGATACGCAGTATTTT. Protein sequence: CATLESPTDTQYF.

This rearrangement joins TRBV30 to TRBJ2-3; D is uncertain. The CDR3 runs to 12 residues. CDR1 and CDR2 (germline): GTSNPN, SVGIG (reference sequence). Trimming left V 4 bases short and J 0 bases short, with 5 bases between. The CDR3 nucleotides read TGTGCCTGGAAGGAGAGCACAGATACGCAGTATTTT. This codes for CAWKESTDTQYF.

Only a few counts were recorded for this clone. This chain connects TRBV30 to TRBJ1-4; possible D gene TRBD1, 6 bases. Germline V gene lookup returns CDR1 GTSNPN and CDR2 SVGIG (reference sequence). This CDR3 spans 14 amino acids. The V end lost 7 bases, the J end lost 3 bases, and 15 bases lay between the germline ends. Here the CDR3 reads CASRPAGANEKLFF. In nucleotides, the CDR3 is TGTGCCTCGAGGCCTGCAGGGGCTAATGAAAAACTGTTTTTT. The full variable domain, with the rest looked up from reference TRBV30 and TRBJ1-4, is SQTIHQWPATLVQPVGSPLSLECTVEGTSNPNLYWYRQAAGRGLQLLFYSVGIGQISSEVPQNLSASRPQDRQFILSSKKLLLSDSGFYLCASRPAGANEKLFFGSGTQLSVL.

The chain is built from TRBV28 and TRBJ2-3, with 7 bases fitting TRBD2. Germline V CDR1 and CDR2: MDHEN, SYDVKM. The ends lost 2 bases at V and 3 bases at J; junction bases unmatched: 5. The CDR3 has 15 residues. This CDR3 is CASSLLVRETDTQYF. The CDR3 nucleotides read TGTGCCAGCAGTTTACTCGTGCGGGAGACAGATACGCAGTATTTT.

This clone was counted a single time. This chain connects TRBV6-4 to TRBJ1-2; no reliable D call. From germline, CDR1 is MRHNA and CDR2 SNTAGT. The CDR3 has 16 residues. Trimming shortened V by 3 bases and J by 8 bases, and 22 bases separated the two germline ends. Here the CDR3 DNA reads TGTGCCAGCAGTGAGGATCCAGGCATTACTGTAAGGGGCTACACCTTC. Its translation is CASSEDPGITVRGYTF.

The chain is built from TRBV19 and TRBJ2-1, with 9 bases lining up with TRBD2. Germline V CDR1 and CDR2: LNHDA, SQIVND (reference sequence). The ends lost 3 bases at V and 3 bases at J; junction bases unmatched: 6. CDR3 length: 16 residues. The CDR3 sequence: CASSIATSGYYNEQFF. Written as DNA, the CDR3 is TGTGCCAGTAGTATCGCAACTAGCGGGTACTACAATGAGCAGTTCTTC. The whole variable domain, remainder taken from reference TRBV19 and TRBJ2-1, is DGGITQSPKYLFRKEGQNVTLSCEQNLNHDAMYWYRQDPGQGLRLIYYSQIVNDFQKGDIAEGYSVSREKKESFPLTVTSAQKNPTAFYLCASSIATSGYYNEQFFGPGTRLTVL.

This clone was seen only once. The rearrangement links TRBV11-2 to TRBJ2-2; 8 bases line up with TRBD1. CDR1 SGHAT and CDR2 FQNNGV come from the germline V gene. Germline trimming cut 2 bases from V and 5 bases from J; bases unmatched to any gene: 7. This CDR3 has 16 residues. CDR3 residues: CASSLWRTGRTGELFF. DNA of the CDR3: TGTGCCAGCAGCTTATGGAGGACAGGGAGAACCGGGGAGCTGTTTTTT.

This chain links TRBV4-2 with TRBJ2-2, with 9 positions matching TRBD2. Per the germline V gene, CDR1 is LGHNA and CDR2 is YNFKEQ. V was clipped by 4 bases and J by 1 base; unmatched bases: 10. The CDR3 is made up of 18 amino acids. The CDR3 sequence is CASSLTIAGAVNTGELFF. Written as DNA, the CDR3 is TGTGCCAGCAGCCTCACTATAGCGGGGGCCGTGAACACCGGGGAGCTGTTTTTT.

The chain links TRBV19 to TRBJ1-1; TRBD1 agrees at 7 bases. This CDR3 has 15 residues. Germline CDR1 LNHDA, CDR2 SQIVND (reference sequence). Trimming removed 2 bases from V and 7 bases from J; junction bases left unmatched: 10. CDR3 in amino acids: CASSITLGRGFEAFF. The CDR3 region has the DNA TGTGCCAGTAGTATAACGCTAGGCAGGGGGTTTGAAGCTTTCTTT.

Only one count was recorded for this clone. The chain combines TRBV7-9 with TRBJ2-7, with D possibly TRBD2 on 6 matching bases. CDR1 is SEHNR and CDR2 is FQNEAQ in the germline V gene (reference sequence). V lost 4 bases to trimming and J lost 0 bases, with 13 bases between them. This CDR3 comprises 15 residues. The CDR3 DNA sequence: TGTGCCAGCAGCTCTTCGTACGGGAGCTCCTACGAGCAGTACTTC. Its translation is CASSSSYGSSYEQYF. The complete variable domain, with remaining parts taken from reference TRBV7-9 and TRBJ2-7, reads DTGVSQNPRHKITKRGQNVTFRCDPISEHNRLYWYRQTLGQGPEFLTYFQNEAQLEKSRLLSDRFSAERPKGSFSTLEIQRTEQGDSAMYLCASSSSYGSSYEQYFGPGTRLTVT.

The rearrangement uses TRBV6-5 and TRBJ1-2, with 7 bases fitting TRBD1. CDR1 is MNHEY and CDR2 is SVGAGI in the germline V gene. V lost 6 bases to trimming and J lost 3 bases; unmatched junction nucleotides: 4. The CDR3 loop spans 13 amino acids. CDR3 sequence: CASSRGNDYGYTF. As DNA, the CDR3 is TGTGCCAGCAGCAGGGGGAATGACTATGGCTACACCTTC.

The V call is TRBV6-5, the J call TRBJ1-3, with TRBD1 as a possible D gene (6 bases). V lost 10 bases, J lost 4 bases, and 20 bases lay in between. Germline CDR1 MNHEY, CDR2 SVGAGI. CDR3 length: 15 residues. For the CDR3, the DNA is TGTGCCACCTCGCCAACAGGGCAGGGAGGAAACACCATATATTTT. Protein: CATSPTGQGGNTIYF.

The CDR3: CASSPRQGEGYTF. As DNA, the CDR3 is TGTGCCAGCTCACCACGACAGGGGGAAGGCTACACCTTC. The genes are TRBV18 and TRBJ1-2, with TRBD1 identical over 9 bases. The V gene's germline CDR1 is KGHSH and CDR2 LQKENI. The CDR3 has 13 amino acids. V shed 1 base, J shed 8 bases, and the junction held 2 bases outside the gene matches.

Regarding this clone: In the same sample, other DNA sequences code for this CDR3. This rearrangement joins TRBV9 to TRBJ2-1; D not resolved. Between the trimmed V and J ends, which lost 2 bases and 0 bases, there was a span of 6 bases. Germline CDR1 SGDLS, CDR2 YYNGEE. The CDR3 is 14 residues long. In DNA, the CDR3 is TGTGCCAGCAGCGTTAGGAGCTCCTACAATGAGCAGTTCTTC. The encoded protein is CASSVRSSYNEQFF.

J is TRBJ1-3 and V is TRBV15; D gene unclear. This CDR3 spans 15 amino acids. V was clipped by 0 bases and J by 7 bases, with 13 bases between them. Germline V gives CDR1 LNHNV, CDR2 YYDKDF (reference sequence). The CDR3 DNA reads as TGTGCCACCAGCAGAGAAGGAGGGTTGTTCAACACCATATATTTT. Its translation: CATSREGGLFNTIYF.

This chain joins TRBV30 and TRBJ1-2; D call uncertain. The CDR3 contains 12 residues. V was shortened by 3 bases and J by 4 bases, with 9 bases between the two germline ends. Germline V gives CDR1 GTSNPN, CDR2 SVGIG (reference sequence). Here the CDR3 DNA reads TGTGCCTGGAGCTTAGCGACCTATGGCTACACCTTC. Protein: CAWSLATYGYTF.

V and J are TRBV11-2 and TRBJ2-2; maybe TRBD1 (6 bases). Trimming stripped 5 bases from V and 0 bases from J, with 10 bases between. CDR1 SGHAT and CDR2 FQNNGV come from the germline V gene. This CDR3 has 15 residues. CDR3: CASSTGLTNTGELFF. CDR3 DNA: TGTGCCAGCAGCACAGGGCTTACGAACACCGGGGAGCTGTTTTTT.

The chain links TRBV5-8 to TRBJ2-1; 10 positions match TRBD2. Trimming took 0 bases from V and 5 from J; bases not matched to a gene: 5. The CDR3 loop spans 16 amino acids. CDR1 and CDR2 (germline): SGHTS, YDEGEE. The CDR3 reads CASSLEGLAGDNEQFF. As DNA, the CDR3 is TGTGCCAGCAGCTTGGAGGGCCTAGCGGGAGACAATGAGCAGTTCTTC.

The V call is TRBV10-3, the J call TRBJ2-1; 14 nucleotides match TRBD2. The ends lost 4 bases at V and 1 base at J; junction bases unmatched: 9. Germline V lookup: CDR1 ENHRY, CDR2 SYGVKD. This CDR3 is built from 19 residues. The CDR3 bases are TGTGCCATCAGTGGACTAGCGGGGGGGTCTTTTGGGTCCTACAATGAGCAGTTCTTC. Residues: CAISGLAGGSFGSYNEQFF.

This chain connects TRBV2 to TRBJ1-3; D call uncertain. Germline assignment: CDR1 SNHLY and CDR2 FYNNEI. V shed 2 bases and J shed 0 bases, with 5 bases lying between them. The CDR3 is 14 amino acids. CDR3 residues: CASSETISGNTIYF. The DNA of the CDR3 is TGTGCCAGCAGTGAAACAATCTCTGGAAACACCATATATTTT.

CDR3 sequence: CASSTGLDYGYTF. The CDR3 DNA sequence: TGTGCCAGTTCAACAGGGTTGGACTATGGCTACACCTTC. The chain recombines TRBV19 with TRBJ1-2, with D tentatively TRBD1 (6 bases). V was clipped by 8 bases and J by 3 bases, with 13 bases between them. Germline loops: CDR1 LNHDA, CDR2 SQIVND (reference sequence). The CDR3 has 13 amino acids. The complete variable domain, with remaining parts taken from reference TRBV19 and TRBJ1-2, reads DGGITQSPKYLFRKEGQNVTLSCEQNLNHDAMYWYRQDPGQGLRLIYYSQIVNDFQKGDIAEGYSVSREKKESFPLTVTSAQKNPTAFYLCASSTGLDYGYTFGSGTRLTVV.

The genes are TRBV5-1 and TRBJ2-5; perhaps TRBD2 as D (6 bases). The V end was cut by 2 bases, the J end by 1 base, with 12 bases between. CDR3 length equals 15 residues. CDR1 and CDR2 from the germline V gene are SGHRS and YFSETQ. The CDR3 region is CASSFRVGGQETQYF. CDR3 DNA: TGCGCCAGCAGCTTCAGGGTGGGGGGCCAAGAGACCCAGTACTTC. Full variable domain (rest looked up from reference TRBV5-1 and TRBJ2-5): KAGVTQTPRYLIKTRGQQVTLSCSPISGHRSVSWYQQTPGQGLQFLFEYFSETQRNKGNFPGRFSGRQFSNSRSEMNVSTLELGDSALYLCASSFRVGGQETQYFGPGTRLLVL.

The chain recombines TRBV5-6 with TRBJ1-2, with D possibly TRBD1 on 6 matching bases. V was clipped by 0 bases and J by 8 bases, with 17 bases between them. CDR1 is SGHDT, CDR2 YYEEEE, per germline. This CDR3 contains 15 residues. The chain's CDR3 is CASSLVIRQEEGYTF. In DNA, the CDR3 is TGTGCCAGCAGCTTGGTTATTCGACAGGAGGAGGGCTACACCTTC.

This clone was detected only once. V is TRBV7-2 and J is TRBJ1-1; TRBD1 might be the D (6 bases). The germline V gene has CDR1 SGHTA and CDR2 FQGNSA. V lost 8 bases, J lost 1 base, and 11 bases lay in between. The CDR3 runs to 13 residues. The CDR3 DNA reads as TGTGCCAGCCACAGGGACGAGAACACTGAAGCTTTCTTT. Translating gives CASHRDENTEAFF.

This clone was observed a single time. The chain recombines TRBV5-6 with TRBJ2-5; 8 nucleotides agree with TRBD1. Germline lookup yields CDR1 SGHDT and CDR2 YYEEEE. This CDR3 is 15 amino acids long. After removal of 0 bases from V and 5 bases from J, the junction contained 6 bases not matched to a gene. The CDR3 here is CASSLEQGAWETQYF. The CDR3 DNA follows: TGTGCCAGCAGCTTGGAGCAGGGGGCCTGGGAGACCCAGTACTTC.

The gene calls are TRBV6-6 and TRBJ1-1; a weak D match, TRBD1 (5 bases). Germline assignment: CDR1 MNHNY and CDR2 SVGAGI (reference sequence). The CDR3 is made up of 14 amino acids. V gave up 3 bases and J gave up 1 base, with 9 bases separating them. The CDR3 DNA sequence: TGTGCCAGCAGTTATACAGGCCAGAACACTGAAGCTTTCTTT. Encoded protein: CASSYTGQNTEAFF.

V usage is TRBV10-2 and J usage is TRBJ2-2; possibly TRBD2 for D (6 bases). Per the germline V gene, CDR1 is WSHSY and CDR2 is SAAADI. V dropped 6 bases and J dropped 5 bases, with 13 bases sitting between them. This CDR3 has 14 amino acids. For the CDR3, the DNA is TGCGCCAGCAGGGAGGGACTGTATACCGGGGAGCTGTTTTTT. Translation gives CASREGLYTGELFF.

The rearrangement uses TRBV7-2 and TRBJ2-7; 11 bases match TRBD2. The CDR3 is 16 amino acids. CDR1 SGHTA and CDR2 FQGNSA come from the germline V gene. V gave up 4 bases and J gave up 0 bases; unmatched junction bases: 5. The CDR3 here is CASSSYGTSGSYEQYF. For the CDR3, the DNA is TGTGCCAGCAGCTCCTACGGGACTAGCGGCTCCTACGAGCAGTACTTC.

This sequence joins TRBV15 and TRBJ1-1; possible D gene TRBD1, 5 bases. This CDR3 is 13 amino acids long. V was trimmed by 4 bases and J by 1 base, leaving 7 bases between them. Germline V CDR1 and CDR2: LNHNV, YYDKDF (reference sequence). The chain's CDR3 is CATSNDRNTEAFF. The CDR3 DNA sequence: TGTGCCACCAGCAATGACAGGAACACTGAAGCTTTCTTT.